The source of this T cell receptor beta chain is a study of T cells in Graves' hyperthyroidism and ophthalmopathy. This clonotype has a handful of counts. CDR3 length: 13 residues. Trimming pared 2 bases from V and 4 bases from J, leaving 9 bases between. The germline CDR1 and CDR2 sequences are MNHNY and SVGAGI (reference sequence). RNA transcripts served as the template for amplifying TCR beta CDR3 regions. First-round RT-PCR targeting the TCR CDR3 was performed with the HTBI primer set. Each CDR3 protein is one row after TCRdb ran MiXCR on the multiplex PCR reads. This sample has over 150,000 distinct CDR3 sequences, with around 16% found just once.

The receptor was derived from a woman between 50 and 59 years old with Graves' hyperthyroidism. V usage is TRBV6-6 and J usage is TRBJ2-7, with D perhaps matching TRBD1 or TRBD2 (5 bases each). Sequenced sample: blood. Here the CDR3 reads CASSYRDDYEQYF. DNA for the CDR3: TGTGCCAGCAGTTACAGGGACGATTACGAGCAGTACTTC.